Sequencing of this T cell receptor beta chain was carried out in a study of tumor and adjacent non-tumor tissue in lung cancer. Study results and caveats: Normal lung showed higher cumulative top 100 clone frequency than tumor. Patients with more diverse tumor TCRs had worse survival. Significantly higher TCR diversity was found in tumor than normal lung.

A modified ARM-PCR protocol with three rounds of nested PCR amplified TCRbeta. Each CDR3 protein gets one entry after TCRdb re-called the multiplex PCR reads with MiXCR. The repertoire consists of about 120,000 distinct CDR3 sequences, with nearly 85% occurring once and the leading ten covering approximately 22%. CDR3 size: 16 residues. Germline V CDR1 and CDR2: SGHAT, FQNNGV. In the case of this clonotype: Its target is not known. An end of the junction differs from the germline gene, which may be a read error.

This sample's RNA came from whole unsorted tissue. Between August and November 2014, newly diagnosed, chemotherapy-naive lung cancer patients underwent thoracic surgery in China. The V call is TRBV11-2, the J call TRBJ2-7; maybe TRBD1 (6 bases). The TCR comes from a man in his 70s with non-small cell lung cancer. The sample was lung tumor tissue. CDR3 residues: CTSSPPAGTLIYEQYF. The DNA of the CDR3 is TGTACCAGCAGCCCCCCCGCCGGGACACTAATCTACGAGCAGTACTTC.